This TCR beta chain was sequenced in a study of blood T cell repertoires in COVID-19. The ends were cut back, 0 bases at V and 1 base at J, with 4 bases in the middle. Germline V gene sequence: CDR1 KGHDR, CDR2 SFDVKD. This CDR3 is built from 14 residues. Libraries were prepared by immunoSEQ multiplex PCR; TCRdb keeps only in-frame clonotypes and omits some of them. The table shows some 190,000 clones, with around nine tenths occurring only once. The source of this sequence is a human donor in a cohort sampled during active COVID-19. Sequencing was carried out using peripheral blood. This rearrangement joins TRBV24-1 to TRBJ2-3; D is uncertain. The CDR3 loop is CATSDLVGTDTQYF. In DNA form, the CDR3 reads TGTGCCACCAGTGATTTGGTCGGCACAGATACGCAGTATTTT.